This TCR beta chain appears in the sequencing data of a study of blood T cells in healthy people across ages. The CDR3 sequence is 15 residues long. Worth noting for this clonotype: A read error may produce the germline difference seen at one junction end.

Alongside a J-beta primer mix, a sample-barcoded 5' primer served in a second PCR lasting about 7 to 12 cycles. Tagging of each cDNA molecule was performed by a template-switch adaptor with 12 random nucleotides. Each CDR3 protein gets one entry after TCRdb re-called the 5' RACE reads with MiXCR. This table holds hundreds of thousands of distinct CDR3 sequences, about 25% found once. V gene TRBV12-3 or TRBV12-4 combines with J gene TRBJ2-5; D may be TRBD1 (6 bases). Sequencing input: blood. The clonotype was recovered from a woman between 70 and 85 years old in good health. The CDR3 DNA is TGTACCAGCAGTACTACAGGGCCCCGGCAAGAGACCCAGTACTTC. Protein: CTSSTTGPRQETQYF.